This TCR beta chain was sequenced for a study of T-cell memory formation after mild COVID-19. As concerns this clonotype: Its matching antigen is unknown.

Study results and limitations: Some clones that responded were present in memory (sampled pre-infection), which suggests cross-reactive memory joined.

TCRdb reprocessed the 5' RACE reads via MiXCR and lists one record per CDR3 protein. Of some 330,000 distinct CDR3 sequences in the sample, around 21% were seen once. Trimming took 3 bases from V and 8 from J; bases not matched to a gene: 20. The CDR3 runs 18 residues. Germline CDR1 is MNHNY and CDR2 is SVGAGI (reference sequence). Sequences were obtained from PBMCs or a T cell subset sorted from them (not recorded which). The clonotype comes from an adult woman who had mild COVID-19 (a few samples of this study predate the infection). Cell type and time point are not known. V is TRBV6-6 and J is TRBJ1-2, with 8 bases fitting TRBD1. The DNA for the CDR3 is TGTGCCAGCAGTTATCCGGTGGGACAGGTGAATCATAAATCGGGCTACACCTTC. It codes for CASSYPVGQVNHKSGYTF.